This T cell receptor beta chain was identified in a study of T cell changes during pregnancy in multiple sclerosis. The germline V gene has CDR1 GTSNPN and CDR2 SVGIG (reference sequence). The trim removed 4 bases at V and 1 base at J, leaving 19 bases unmatched. The CDR3 is 19 residues long. The data were produced by immunoSEQ multiplex PCR, yet TCRdb's version contains in-frame clones alone and is incomplete. The data show 40,000 or so clones, with 89% seen just once and approximately 1.2% held by the top ten. The TCR sequence derives from a female donor with multiple sclerosis, enrolled in a pregnancy study. The sample here was CD4+ T cells from peripheral blood mononuclear cells, taken in the first trimester of pregnancy. The rearrangement joins TRBV30 to TRBJ2-7; 10 nucleotides align to TRBD2. The CDR3 DNA reads TGTGCCTGGACCCCGTCGTTAAGGCTAGCGGGAGCCGCGTCCTACGAGCAGTACTTC. Its protein is CAWTPSLRLAGAASYEQYF.